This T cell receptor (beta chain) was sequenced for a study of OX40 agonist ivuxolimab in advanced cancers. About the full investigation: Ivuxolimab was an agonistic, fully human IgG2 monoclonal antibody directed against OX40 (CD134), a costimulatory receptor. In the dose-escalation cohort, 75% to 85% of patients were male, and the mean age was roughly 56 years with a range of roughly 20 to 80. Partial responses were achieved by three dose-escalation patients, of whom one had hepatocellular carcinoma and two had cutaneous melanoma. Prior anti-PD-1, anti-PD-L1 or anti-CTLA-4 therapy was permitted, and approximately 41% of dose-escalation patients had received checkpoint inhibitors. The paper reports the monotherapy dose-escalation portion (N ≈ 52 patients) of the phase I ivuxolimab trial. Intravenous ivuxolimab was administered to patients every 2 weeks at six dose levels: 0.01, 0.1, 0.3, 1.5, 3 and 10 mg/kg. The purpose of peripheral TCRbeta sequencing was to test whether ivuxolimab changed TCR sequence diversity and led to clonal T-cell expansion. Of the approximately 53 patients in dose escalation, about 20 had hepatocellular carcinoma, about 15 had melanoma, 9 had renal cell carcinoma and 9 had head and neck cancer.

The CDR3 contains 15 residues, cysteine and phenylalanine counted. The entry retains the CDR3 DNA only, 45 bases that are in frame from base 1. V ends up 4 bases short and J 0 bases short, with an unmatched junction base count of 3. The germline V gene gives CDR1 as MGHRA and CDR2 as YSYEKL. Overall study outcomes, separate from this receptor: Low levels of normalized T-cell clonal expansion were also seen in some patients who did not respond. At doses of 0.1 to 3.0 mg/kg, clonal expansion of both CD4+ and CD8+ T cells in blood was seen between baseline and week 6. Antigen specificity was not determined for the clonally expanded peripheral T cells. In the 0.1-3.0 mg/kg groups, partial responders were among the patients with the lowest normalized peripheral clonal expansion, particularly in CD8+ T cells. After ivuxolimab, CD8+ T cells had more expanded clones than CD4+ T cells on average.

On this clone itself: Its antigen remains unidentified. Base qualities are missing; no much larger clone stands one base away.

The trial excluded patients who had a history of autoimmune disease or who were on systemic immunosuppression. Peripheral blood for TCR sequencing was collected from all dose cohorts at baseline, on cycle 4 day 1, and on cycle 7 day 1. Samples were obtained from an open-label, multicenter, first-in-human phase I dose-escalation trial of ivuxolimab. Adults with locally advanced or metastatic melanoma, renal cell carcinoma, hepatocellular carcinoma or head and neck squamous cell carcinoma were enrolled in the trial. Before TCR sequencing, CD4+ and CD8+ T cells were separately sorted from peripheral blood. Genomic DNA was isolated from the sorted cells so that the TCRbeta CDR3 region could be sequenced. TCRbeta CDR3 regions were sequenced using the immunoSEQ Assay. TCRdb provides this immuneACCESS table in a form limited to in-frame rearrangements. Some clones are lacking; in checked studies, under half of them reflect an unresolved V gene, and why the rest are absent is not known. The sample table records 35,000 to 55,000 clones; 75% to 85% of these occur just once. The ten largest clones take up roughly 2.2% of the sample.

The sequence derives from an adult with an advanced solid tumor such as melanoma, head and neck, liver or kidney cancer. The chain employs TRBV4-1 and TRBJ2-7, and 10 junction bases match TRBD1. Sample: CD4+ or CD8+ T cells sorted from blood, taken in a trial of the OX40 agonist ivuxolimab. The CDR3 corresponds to CASSPGQGFSYEQYF. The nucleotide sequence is TGCGCCAGCAGCCCGGGACAGGGGTTCTCCTACGAGCAGTACTTC.